The 26 T cell receptor beta chains given below trace back to one sample, sequenced in a study of post-analysis software for immune sequencing data. General study results and limits: Five TRBV segments (TRBV5-6, TRBV5-1 and TRBV20-1 among them) occurred more frequently in patients than in controls.

No antigen has been identified for these receptors. Included in the TCR beta cDNA libraries were unique molecular identifiers. TCRdb re-analysed the PCR reads in MiXCR, keeping a single row per CDR3 protein. The sample records a few hundred thousand distinct CDR3 sequences, more than 30% being singletons. The sample consisted of blood. These receptors all stem from a girl aged 2 to 9 with multiple sclerosis.

The genes are TRBV7-6 and TRBJ2-1; the match to TRBD2 covers 11 bases. V lost 1 base to trimming and J lost 5 bases; unmatched junction nucleotides: 10. Germline CDR1 is SGHVS and CDR2 is FNYEAQ. This CDR3 spans 18 amino acids. The CDR3 DNA reads TGTGCCAGCAGCTTAGATACTAGCGGGGGTCCCCTGGACAATGAGCAGTTCTTC. This codes for CASSLDTSGGPLDNEQFF.

J is TRBJ2-3 and V is TRBV20-1, with 7 bases lining up with TRBD2. The CDR3 loop spans 14 amino acids. J gave up 1 base and V 0 bases, and 1 base lay outside the gene matches. The germline V gene encodes CDR1 DFQATT and CDR2 SNEGSKA (reference sequence). The CDR3 DNA reads TGCAGTGCTAGAGATGCGGGGGGCACAGATACGCAGTATTTT. It specifies CSARDAGGTDTQYF.

Only a few counts were recorded for this clonotype. CDR3 DNA: TGTGCCAGCAGTATCGGGAGAGCAGATACGCAGTATTTT. Amino acids: CASSIGRADTQYF. The chain is built from TRBV6-5 and TRBJ2-3, with D tentatively TRBD2 (6 bases). This CDR3 has 13 amino acids. V was trimmed by 5 bases and J by 4 bases, leaving 10 bases between them. Germline V gives CDR1 MNHEY, CDR2 SVGAGI.

V is TRBV4-2 and J is TRBJ2-1; 7 bases are shared with TRBD2. This CDR3 spans 15 amino acids. The J segment lost 7 bases and the V segment lost 2 bases, leaving 8 bases of the junction unmatched. Germline V lookup: CDR1 LGHNA, CDR2 YNFKEQ. In DNA, the CDR3 is TGTGCCAGCAGCCAACTAGCGGTAGAATCGAATGAGCAGTTCTTC. It encodes CASSQLAVESNEQFF.

The chain carries TRBV10-3 and TRBJ1-1; TRBD1 agrees at 8 bases. The CDR3 is 13 amino acids. Germline trimming cut 6 bases from V and 4 bases from J; bases unmatched to any gene: 4. Germline V CDR1 and CDR2: ENHRY, SYGVKD. CDR3 loop: CAISLTGGTEAFF. The CDR3 coding sequence is TGTGCCATCAGCCTAACAGGGGGCACTGAAGCTTTCTTT.

The chain uses TRBV5-1 and TRBJ2-1, with TRBD2 as a possible D gene (5 bases). V gave up 4 bases and J gave up 1 base, with 15 bases separating them. This CDR3 has 16 residues. Germline-derived CDR1 and CDR2 are SGHRS and YFSETQ. The CDR3 sequence: CASSPHTGSSYNEQFF. The CDR3 DNA reads as TGCGCCAGCAGCCCGCACACGGGGAGTTCCTACAATGAGCAGTTCTTC.

The chain links TRBV3-1 to TRBJ2-7; possible D gene TRBD2, 7 bases. The germline gives CDR1 LGHDT, CDR2 YNNKEL (reference sequence). V lost 1 base and J lost 5, with 24 bases in between. The CDR3 contains 18 residues. The CDR3 here is CASSQGPFSRGALNEQYF. In nucleotides, the CDR3 is TGTGCCAGCAGCCAAGGGCCTTTTAGTCGGGGGGCGCTTAACGAGCAGTACTTC.

The chain has TRBV29-1 and TRBJ2-5, with a possible D match to TRBD2 (6 bases). The V and J ends lost 6 bases and 2 bases respectively, with 10 bases between them. In germline, CDR1 is SQVTM, CDR2 ANQGSEA. The CDR3 runs 12 residues. CDR3 loop: CSVDYLQETQYF. The CDR3 DNA reads as TGCAGCGTGGACTATTTACAAGAGACCCAGTACTTC.

This clonotype was counted only a few times. The chain combines TRBV29-1 with TRBJ2-1; D call uncertain. V lost 4 bases to trimming and J lost 1 base, with 11 bases between them. The V gene's germline CDR1 is SQVTM and CDR2 ANQGSEA. This CDR3 comprises 14 residues. CDR3 DNA sequence: TGCAGCGTTGGGCTAGTTAGGTCCTACAATGAGCAGTTCTTC. It yields the protein CSVGLVRSYNEQFF.

The chain is built from TRBV7-2 and TRBJ1-1; 10 bases are shared with TRBD1. The CDR3 totals 13 residues. Germline V CDR1 and CDR2: SGHTA, FQGNSA. V was clipped by 4 bases and J by 7 bases; unmatched bases: 3. The CDR3 is CASSWGQGFEAFF. CDR3 in DNA: TGTGCCAGCAGCTGGGGACAGGGGTTTGAAGCTTTCTTT.

The rearrangement links TRBV7-8 to TRBJ2-1; no definite D call. Trimming stripped 5 bases from V and 5 bases from J, with 7 bases between. CDR3 length: 12 amino acids. CDR1 is SGHVS, CDR2 FQNEAQ, per germline. The CDR3 reads CASSPSDNEQFF. As DNA, the CDR3 is TGTGCCAGCAGCCCATCCGACAATGAGCAGTTCTTC. Combining the CDR3 with reference TRBV7-8 and TRBJ2-1 gives the whole variable domain GAGVSQSPRYKVAKRGQDVALRCDPISGHVSLFWYQQALGQGPEFLTYFQNEAQLDKSGLPSDRFFAERPEGSVSTLKIQRTQQEDSAVYLCASSPSDNEQFFGPGTRLTVL.

The chain uses TRBV6-5 and TRBJ2-5; D gene uncertain. The V end was cut by 4 bases, the J end by 0 bases, with 15 bases between. CDR3 length: 16 residues. Germline lookup yields CDR1 MNHEY and CDR2 SVGAGI. The CDR3 is CASSSDRSWYQETQYF. CDR3 bases: TGTGCCAGCAGTTCCGATCGTTCCTGGTACCAAGAGACCCAGTACTTC.

With respect to this clonotype: Being one base from a much bigger clone, this may be a read error. The CDR3 DNA follows: TGCAGCGTTGAGCTACAGGGGGGTGCCGGCTACGAGCAGTACTTC. Residues: CSVELQGGAGYEQYF. The J gene is TRBJ2-7, the V gene TRBV29-1; TRBD1 matches 8 bases. V dropped 3 bases and J dropped 3; count of bases not matched to a gene: 10. CDR3 size: 15 residues. CDR1 and CDR2 from the germline V gene are SQVTM and ANQGSEA.

The V call is TRBV11-2, the J call TRBJ2-5, with D possibly matching TRBD1 (5 bases). This CDR3 is built from 16 residues. Germline CDR1 is SGHAT and CDR2 is FQNNGV. V gave up 1 base and J gave up 1 base, with 13 bases separating them. The CDR3 nucleotides read TGTGCCAGCAGCTTAGGGCAGGGCCGAGTCCAAGAGACCCAGTACTTC. As protein: CASSLGQGRVQETQYF.

This clonotype was seen only a few times. The chain uses TRBV20-1 and TRBJ2-1; 7 positions agree with TRBD1. The V segment lost 5 bases and the J segment 0 bases; nucleotides outside the gene matches: 10. From germline, CDR1 is DFQATT and CDR2 SNEGSKA (reference sequence). The CDR3 totals 16 residues. CDR3 bases: TGCAGTGCTTTCGAGTACAGGGGTCACTCCTACAATGAGCAGTTCTTC. Its translation is CSAFEYRGHSYNEQFF.

This clonotype was observed a handful of times. The chain links TRBV29-1 to TRBJ2-7; TRBD2 matches at 12 bases. Germline values: CDR1 SQVTM, CDR2 ANQGSEA. The length of the CDR3 is 16 residues. Losses at the gene ends were 0 bases for V and 4 bases for J; bases not matched to a gene: 7. The CDR3 is CSVEEELAGGPYEQYF. The CDR3 coding sequence is TGCAGCGTTGAAGAAGAACTAGCGGGAGGCCCATACGAGCAGTACTTC.

This clonotype was counted only a few times. The J gene is TRBJ2-7, the V gene TRBV6-5; D possibly corresponds to TRBD1 (5 bases). Trimming took 2 bases from V and 0 from J, leaving 14 bases between them. Germline V gene data show CDR1 as MNHEY and CDR2 as SVGAGI. CDR3 size: 16 residues. For the CDR3, the DNA is TGTGCCAGCAGTTACCATCTCACAGGTGGCTCCTACGAGCAGTACTTC. Translation: CASSYHLTGGSYEQYF.

This rearrangement joins TRBV12-3 or TRBV12-4 to TRBJ1-5, with D possibly matching TRBD1 (6 bases). The CDR3 is made up of 15 amino acids. V lost 0 bases to trimming and J lost 5 bases, with 11 bases between them. The CDR3 coding sequence is TGTGCCAGCAGTTTAGCGGCGGGGGGCTATCAGCCCCAGCATTTT. Translation: CASSLAAGGYQPQHF.

The chain recombines TRBV20-1 with TRBJ1-2, with D unresolved. Germline CDR1 and CDR2: DFQATT and SNEGSKA (reference sequence). The CDR3 covers 11 residues. Trimming pared 4 bases from V and 10 bases from J, leaving 13 bases between. The DNA of the CDR3 is TGCAGTGCTATTGGGCCGGTTGACTACACCTTC. Translation: CSAIGPVDYTF.

The CDR3 nucleotides are TGTGCCAGCAGCTTAAGACAGAGTTATAATTCACCCCTCCACTTT. Its protein product is CASSLRQSYNSPLHF. The V gene is TRBV7-2, the J gene TRBJ1-6; a weak D match, TRBD1 (5 bases). V was shortened by 2 bases and J by 4 bases, with 9 bases between the two germline ends. The length of the CDR3 is 15 residues. In germline, CDR1 is SGHTA, CDR2 FQGNSA. Complete variable domain (other parts from reference TRBV7-2 and TRBJ1-6): GAGVSQSPSNKVTEKGKDVELRCDPISGHTALYWYRQSLGQGLEFLIYFQGNSAPDKSGLPSDRFSAERTGGSVSTLTIQRTQQEDSAVYLCASSLRQSYNSPLHFGNGTRLTVT.

The V call is TRBV18, the J call TRBJ1-1; D not resolved. The CDR3 has 14 residues. Per germline, CDR1 KGHSH and CDR2 LQKENI. V was pared by 6 bases and J by 1 base, with 12 bases between. The CDR3 protein is CASSPDLGNTEAFF. The CDR3 nucleotides are TGTGCCAGCTCGCCGGACCTCGGGAACACTGAAGCTTTCTTT.

A few counts support this clonotype. The chain carries TRBV28 and TRBJ2-1; D not certain. CDR1 MDHEN and CDR2 SYDVKM come from the germline V gene. The CDR3 sequence is 15 residues long. V was trimmed by 2 bases and J by 0 bases, leaving 8 bases between them. CDR3 protein: CASSLSTLSYNEQFF. The DNA for the CDR3 is TGTGCCAGCAGTTTAAGCACACTCTCCTACAATGAGCAGTTCTTC.

The chain carries TRBV5-1 and TRBJ1-1; perhaps TRBD1 as D (6 bases). V was pared by 0 bases and J by 3 bases, with 12 bases between. The germline CDR1 and CDR2 sequences are SGHRS and YFSETQ. There are 15 residues in the CDR3. The chain's CDR3 is CASSLAGGRDTEAFF. The CDR3 DNA follows: TGCGCCAGCAGCTTGGCCGGGGGGCGGGACACTGAAGCTTTCTTT.

This sequence joins TRBV7-9 and TRBJ2-1, with D unresolved. Germline values: CDR1 SEHNR, CDR2 FQNEAQ (reference sequence). The V and J ends lost 3 bases and 4 bases respectively, with 10 bases between them. The CDR3 length is 14 residues. Written as DNA, the CDR3 is TGTGCCAGCAGCTTTAATCTTGAATACAATGAGCAGTTCTTC. Its translation is CASSFNLEYNEQFF.

This clonotype was found a few times. The chain is built from TRBV4-3 and TRBJ2-6, with a weak D call TRBD2 (6 bases). Looked up from germline, CDR1 is LGHNA and CDR2 is YSLEER. Between the trimmed V and J ends, which lost 0 bases and 1 base, there was a span of 7 bases. The CDR3 has 16 amino acids. The CDR3 DNA sequence: TGCGCCAGCAGCCAAGAGGAGGGGTCTGGGGCCAACGTCCTGACTTTC. This codes for CASSQEEGSGANVLTF.

This clonotype was recorded a few times. The chain uses TRBV11-2 and TRBJ1-2; D is perhaps TRBD1 (5 bases). Germline lookup yields CDR1 SGHAT and CDR2 FQNNGV. V was trimmed by 1 base and J by 4 bases, leaving 10 bases between them. This CDR3 has 14 residues. CDR3 coding DNA: TGTGCCAGCAGCTTAGGAGGGACGGCCTATGGCTACACCTTC. Its translation is CASSLGGTAYGYTF.